Below, 28 T cell receptor beta chains from the same sample are listed, as sequenced in a study of blood T cell repertoires in COVID-19 (dated by TCRdb to 2018 to 2020). To prepare the library, the immunoSEQ multiplex PCR assay was applied. The table was pulled from immuneACCESS by TCRdb, which kept in-frame rearrangements only. Such tables lose some clones; where checked, under half of the loss comes from unresolved V genes, and the rest has no known cause. For this sample the table gives over 150,000 clones, of which about 87% were detected only once. Clones ranked in the top ten supply around 2.7% of the sample. Source material: peripheral blood. Source of these receptors: a man aged 40-49 years with active or convalescent COVID-19.

CDR3 in amino acids: CASSYEGNQPQHF. In DNA form, the CDR3 reads TGTGCCAGCAGCTACGAGGGCAATCAGCCCCAGCATTTT. V usage is TRBV9 and J usage is TRBJ1-5, with D hard to call. The germline V gene encodes CDR1 SGDLS and CDR2 YYNGEE. This CDR3 has 13 residues. The V end was cut by 4 bases, the J end by 2 bases, with 7 bases between.

The chain couples TRBV9 to TRBJ1-1; TRBD1 aligns across 7 bases. CDR1 SGDLS and CDR2 YYNGEE come from the germline V gene. The length of the CDR3 is 15 residues. Trimming at V came to 0 bases and at J to 1 base, leaving 3 bases not matched to a gene. The CDR3 here is CASSVGPGGNTEAFF. The CDR3, as DNA: TGTGCCAGCAGCGTAGGGCCAGGGGGGAACACTGAAGCTTTCTTT.

The genes are TRBV6-5 and TRBJ1-1, with unresolved D. The ends were cut back, 0 bases at V and 8 bases at J, with 10 bases in the middle. CDR3 length equals 13 residues. CDR1 is MNHEY and CDR2 is SVGAGI in the germline V gene. The CDR3, as DNA: TGTGCCAGCAGTTACTCGAGGGCCTCCGAAGCTTTCTTT. It specifies CASSYSRASEAFF.

This chain uses TRBV27 with TRBJ1-5, with TRBD1 identical over 7 bases. V gave up 6 bases and J gave up 9 bases; unmatched junction bases: 11. Germline V CDR1 and CDR2: MNHEY, SMNVEV (reference sequence). The CDR3 spans 14 residues. CDR3 sequence: CASRPRQGLAPQHF. For the CDR3, the DNA is TGTGCCAGCAGACCGAGACAGGGCCTTGCGCCCCAGCATTTT.

CDR3 residues: CASSKTQGARGNTIYF. The CDR3 region has the DNA TGTGCCAGCAGTAAAACTCAGGGGGCGCGGGGAAACACCATATATTTT. The chain links TRBV2 to TRBJ1-3; 8 nucleotides line up with TRBD1. Germline lookup yields CDR1 SNHLY and CDR2 FYNNEI. V lost 5 bases, J lost 4 bases, and 10 bases stayed unmatched. The CDR3 contains 16 residues.

Comments on this clone: Other DNA sequences in the sample encode the same CDR3. The V call is TRBV18, the J call TRBJ2-2, with 7 positions matching TRBD2. Germline V gives CDR1 KGHSH, CDR2 LQKENI. V shed 2 bases and J 0 bases; nucleotides not matched to a gene: 0. The CDR3 sequence is 15 residues long. The CDR3 bases are TGTGCCAGCTCACCAGGGAGGGCGAACACCGGGGAGCTGTTTTTT. Its protein is CASSPGRANTGELFF. Based on the CDR3 plus reference TRBV18 and TRBJ2-2, the full variable domain is NAGVMQNPRHLVRRRGQEARLRCSPMKGHSHVYWYRQLPEEGLKFMVYLQKENIIDESGMPKERFSAEFPKEGPSILRIQQVVRGDSAAYFCASSPGRANTGELFFGEGSRLTVL.

This chain links TRBV19 with TRBJ1-1, with 7 bases matching TRBD1. J gave up 1 base and V 1 base, and 0 bases lay outside the gene matches. The CDR3 contains 14 residues. Germline V gives CDR1 LNHDA, CDR2 SQIVND (reference sequence). CDR3 in amino acids: CASSIGTGNTEAFF. The CDR3 bases are TGTGCCAGTAGTATAGGGACAGGGAACACTGAAGCTTTCTTT.

The CDR3 region is CASTPMPGEQYF. DNA for the CDR3: TGTGCCAGCACCCCAATGCCAGGGGAGCAGTACTTC. The chain combines TRBV12-3 or TRBV12-4 with TRBJ2-7, with D possibly TRBD1 on 5 matching bases. Trimming cost V 7 bases and J 7 bases, with 14 bases left between them. The CDR3 runs 12 residues.

This chain connects TRBV29-1 to TRBJ2-7; tentatively, D is TRBD2 (6 bases). The ends were cut back, 6 bases at V and 3 bases at J, with 15 bases in the middle. CDR1 and CDR2 from the germline V gene are SQVTM and ANQGSEA. The CDR3 is 13 amino acids. The CDR3 DNA reads as TGCAGCGTATTACTAGCATTCGACTACGAGCAGTACTTC. It encodes CSVLLAFDYEQYF.

The rearrangement links TRBV27 to TRBJ1-1; D call uncertain. The length of the CDR3 is 14 residues. Germline V gene data show CDR1 as MNHEY and CDR2 as SMNVEV (reference sequence). The V end lost 7 bases, the J end lost 11 bases, and 23 bases lay between the germline ends. For the CDR3, the DNA is TGTGCCAGCACCCAATTCCCACACGACGTGCGGGCTTTCTTT. Translation gives CASTQFPHDVRAFF.

The chain is built from TRBV24-1 and TRBJ2-7; the match to TRBD1 covers 8 bases. V dropped 5 bases and J dropped 7; count of bases not matched to a gene: 6. CDR3 length equals 13 residues. Germline CDR1 is KGHDR and CDR2 is SFDVKD. CDR3 sequence: CATSAPQGGEQYF. Written as DNA, the CDR3 is TGTGCCACCAGTGCCCCACAGGGGGGTGAGCAGTACTTC.

V gene TRBV18 combines with J gene TRBJ2-7, with 10 positions matching TRBD1. V dropped 5 bases and J dropped 5; count of bases not matched to a gene: 0. Germline V CDR1 and CDR2: KGHSH, LQKENI. The CDR3 has 12 amino acids. The CDR3 bases are TGTGCCAGCTCAGGGACAGGGGACGAGCAGTACTTC. It specifies CASSGTGDEQYF.

The V gene is TRBV7-6, the J gene TRBJ2-2, with TRBD2 matching over 11 bases. CDR1 and CDR2 from the germline V gene are SGHVS and FNYEAQ. The CDR3 loop spans 16 amino acids. The junction had 8 bases not matched to a gene; V was cut back by 5 bases and J by 6 bases. The CDR3 loop is CASSPATSGAPGELFF. As DNA, the CDR3 is TGTGCCAGCAGCCCGGCGACTAGCGGGGCTCCCGGGGAGCTGTTTTTT.

CDR3 coding DNA: TGTGCCAGCAGCTCAGACAGAGTCCGTTATAATTCACCCCTCCACTTT. It is translated as CASSSDRVRYNSPLHF. The V and J genes are TRBV7-8 and TRBJ1-6; possible D gene TRBD1, 5 bases. V was trimmed by 4 bases and J by 4 bases, leaving 14 bases between them. CDR1 and CDR2 from the germline V gene are SGHVS and FQNEAQ. This CDR3 region has 16 residues.

The V and J genes are TRBV7-2 and TRBJ1-1; no definite D call. With 2 bases removed from V and 4 bases from J, the gap between germline ends came to 11 bases. Germline V gene data show CDR1 as SGHTA and CDR2 as FQGNSA. This CDR3 spans 14 amino acids. In DNA, the CDR3 is TGTGCCAGCAGCTTATATCGTGGGAGCACTGAAGCTTTCTTT. Residues: CASSLYRGSTEAFF.

The chain is built from TRBV6-6 and TRBJ2-7, with TRBD2 as a possible D gene (6 bases). This CDR3 has 16 amino acids. V was shortened by 6 bases and J by 4 bases, with 22 bases between the two germline ends. Germline CDR1 reads MNHNY; CDR2 reads SVGAGI (reference sequence). CDR3 sequence: CASSRRGWTELYEQYF. The CDR3 bases are TGTGCCAGCAGCCGCCGGGGGTGGACTGAGCTATACGAGCAGTACTTC.

The CDR3: CASSLDWTDTLSGNTIYF. The CDR3 nucleotides are TGTGCCAGCAGCTTAGATTGGACAGATACACTCTCTGGAAACACCATATATTTT. The chain has TRBV7-2 and TRBJ1-3; D is perhaps TRBD1 (6 bases). V was clipped by 1 base and J by 0 bases, with 16 bases between them. This CDR3 is built from 18 residues. In germline, CDR1 is SGHTA, CDR2 FQGNSA. Filled out from reference TRBV7-2 and TRBJ1-3, the complete variable domain reads GAGVSQSPSNKVTEKGKDVELRCDPISGHTALYWYRQSLGQGLEFLIYFQGNSAPDKSGLPSDRFSAERTGGSVSTLTIQRTQQEDSAVYLCASSLDWTDTLSGNTIYFGEGSWLTVV.

This clone was counted a few times. The chain couples TRBV9 to TRBJ2-7, with a weak D call TRBD1 (5 bases). V was cut by 2 bases and J by 0 bases, with 12 bases left in between. The germline V gene encodes CDR1 SGDLS and CDR2 YYNGEE. The CDR3 extends over 15 amino acids. The DNA of the CDR3 is TGTGCCAGCAGCGTCCATGATAGGGGCTCCTACGAGCAGTACTTC. Translated, it gives CASSVHDRGSYEQYF.

This clone occurred once. The genes are TRBV5-1 and TRBJ2-6; 13 bases map to TRBD2. This CDR3 contains 19 residues. CDR1 is SGHRS, CDR2 YFSETQ, per germline. The V and J ends lost 4 bases and 1 base, in that order; junction bases with no gene match: 8. CDR3 region: CASSAGPGLAGSGANVLTF. The CDR3, as DNA: TGCGCCAGCAGCGCAGGACCGGGACTAGCGGGGTCTGGGGCCAACGTCCTGACTTTC.

This clone was seen once. The chain couples TRBV7-3 to TRBJ1-1; possible D gene TRBD1, 5 bases. The germline V and J ends were trimmed by 5 bases and 0 bases, with 13 bases remaining between them. The CDR3 is 15 residues long. The germline gives CDR1 SGHTA, CDR2 FQGTGA. DNA for the CDR3: TGTGCCAGCAGCGACGGGGGGAGGTTGAACACTGAAGCTTTCTTT. Its protein product is CASSDGGRLNTEAFF.

The chain combines TRBV19 with TRBJ2-2, with TRBD2 identical over 14 bases. Germline V gives CDR1 LNHDA, CDR2 SQIVND (reference sequence). Trimming at V came to 0 bases and at J to 3 bases, leaving 18 bases not matched to a gene. This CDR3 has 23 residues. CDR3 sequence (DNA): TGTGCCAGTAGTATAGATCGGCGTTGGGGACAGGGGACTAGCGGGGGTCACACCGGGGAGCTGTTTTTT. Translating gives CASSIDRRWGQGTSGGHTGELFF.

This clone was seen only once. V gene TRBV11-2 combines with J gene TRBJ2-3, with 9 bases lining up with TRBD2. Trimming took 0 bases from V and 5 from J; bases not matched to a gene: 12. Germline CDR1 and CDR2: SGHAT and FQNNGV. This CDR3 has 18 residues. CDR3 protein: CASSLDRGLAGKLDTQYF. As DNA, the CDR3 is TGTGCCAGCAGCTTAGATCGGGGGCTAGCGGGGAAGTTAGATACGCAGTATTTT.

This chain joins TRBV9 and TRBJ1-5; D gene uncertain. Trimming cost V 4 bases and J 4 bases, with 9 bases left between them. This CDR3 has 13 amino acids. The germline V gene encodes CDR1 SGDLS and CDR2 YYNGEE. CDR3: CASSSRLNQPQHF. CDR3 DNA: TGTGCCAGCAGCTCGCGGCTTAATCAGCCCCAGCATTTT.

This chain links TRBV15 with TRBJ2-5, with TRBD2 identical over 10 bases. Germline loops: CDR1 LNHNV, CDR2 YYDKDF (reference sequence). CDR3 length: 15 amino acids. V was pared by 8 bases and J by 2 bases, with 8 bases of the junction left unmatched. The CDR3 DNA reads TGTGCCACCGGTCGGACTAGCGGATTACAAGAGACCCAGTACTTC. Its protein product is CATGRTSGLQETQYF.

The chain couples TRBV27 to TRBJ2-7, with a tentative D call TRBD1 (6 bases). The germline CDR1 and CDR2 sequences are MNHEY and SMNVEV (reference sequence). Trimming removed 3 bases from V and 2 bases from J, with 11 bases in between. The CDR3 length is 14 residues. CDR3 DNA sequence: TGTGCCAGCAGTTTTTCGCCAGGGGCCTACGAGCAGTACTTC. It specifies CASSFSPGAYEQYF.

As concerns this clone: Distinct nucleotide sequences in the sample also encode this CDR3. V is TRBV6-5 and J is TRBJ1-6; 11 positions match TRBD1. Germline lookup yields CDR1 MNHEY and CDR2 SVGAGI. The CDR3 has 15 residues. Trimming took 6 bases from V and 9 from J; bases not matched to a gene: 7. The CDR3 is CASRVPGQGGSPLHF. Here the CDR3 DNA reads TGTGCCAGCAGGGTTCCGGGACAGGGGGGTTCACCCCTCCACTTT.

This clone is a singleton in its sample. One end of the junction is discordant with germline, which a read error may explain. This rearrangement joins TRBV28 to TRBJ2-4; TRBD2 is a possible D gene (5 bases). Germline CDR1 reads MDHEN; CDR2 reads SYDVKM. The CDR3 totals 10 residues. Written as DNA, the CDR3 is TGTGCCAGCGCCGGGCCCGGGGTGGACTTC. Encoded protein: CASAGPGVDF.

V usage is TRBV28 and J usage is TRBJ2-5; 10 bases are shared with TRBD2. CDR1 and CDR2 from the germline V gene are MDHEN and SYDVKM. V was pared by 4 bases and J by 3 bases, with 2 bases of the junction left unmatched. The CDR3 totals 14 residues. The CDR3 sequence is CASSSSGGEETQYF. In DNA, the CDR3 is TGTGCCAGCAGTTCGAGCGGGGGGGAAGAGACCCAGTACTTC.